The 11 T cell receptor beta chains listed next were all sequenced from one sample in a study of monozygotic twins with inflammatory bowel disease. With the 5' RACE reads reprocessed, TCRdb shows one record per CDR3 protein and no DNA. The specimen's table records about 150,000 distinct CDR3 sequences. The sequencing input was blood. Receptor source: a human donor with ulcerative colitis or Crohn's disease, or a healthy co-twin of an affected twin (not recorded which).

This chain links TRBV12-3 or TRBV12-4 with TRBJ2-7; no DNA is available, so the TRBD1 call from TCRdb remains unchecked. The CDR3 sequence is 14 residues long. CDR3 sequence: CASSLGEGSYEQYF.

V and J are TRBV5-6 and TRBJ1-4. This CDR3 has 16 residues. In germline, CDR1 is SGHDT, CDR2 YYEEEE. This chain's CDR3 is CASSLGPGSTNEKLFF.

This chain's CDR3 is CAWSVQGAYTIYF. J is TRBJ1-3 and V is TRBV30; lacking DNA, the TRBD1 call made by TCRdb goes unchecked. This CDR3 has 13 residues. Germline V gives CDR1 GTSNPN, CDR2 SVGIG (reference sequence).

This chain links TRBV18 with TRBJ2-5; TCRdb indicates TRBD1, and absent DNA this call remains unverified. The CDR3 loop spans 17 amino acids. Per the germline V gene, CDR1 is KGHSH and CDR2 is LQKENI. The CDR3 sequence is CASSPQGEQGVQETQYF.

This chain connects TRBV5-1 to TRBJ1-4; the TCRdb D gene call, TRBD1, has no DNA to confirm it. The CDR3 contains 15 residues. Per the germline V gene, CDR1 is SGHRS and CDR2 is YFSETQ. CDR3 sequence reads: CASSGSGTGAEKLFF.

The chain is built from TRBV18 and TRBJ1-1; with no DNA, the TCRdb D assignment of TRBD1 cannot be verified. This CDR3 has 14 residues. From germline, CDR1 is KGHSH and CDR2 LQKENI. CDR3 in amino acids: CASSLSALNTEAFF.

The gene calls are TRBV9 and TRBJ1-1; TCRdb's D gene call, TRBD1, goes unchecked for lack of DNA. The CDR3 has 15 residues. The germline gives CDR1 SGDLS, CDR2 YYNGEE. The chain's CDR3 is CASSPRKGANTEAFF.

This chain connects TRBV24-1 to TRBJ2-7; TCRdb's D call of TRBD2 is untestable without DNA. CDR3 size: 15 residues. Per germline, CDR1 KGHDR and CDR2 SFDVKD. The CDR3 protein is CATSDPSRGSYEQYF.

The chain is built from TRBV20-1 and TRBJ2-7; TCRdb picks TRBD2, but there is no DNA to check that call. The CDR3 is 14 amino acids. Germline CDR1 DFQATT, CDR2 SNEGSKA (reference sequence). CDR3 loop: CSARGTGLFYEQYF.

The chain couples TRBV20-1 to TRBJ2-5; the TRBD2 assignment by TCRdb is unverifiable without DNA. Germline loops: CDR1 DFQATT, CDR2 SNEGSKA (reference sequence). The CDR3 is 14 residues long. The CDR3 sequence: CSAPGLGIFGTQYF.

The chain has TRBV3-1 and TRBJ1-4; the D gene TCRdb calls, TRBD1, cannot be checked with no DNA. This CDR3 has 17 residues. Germline V gives CDR1 LGHDT, CDR2 YNNKEL (reference sequence). CDR3 loop: CASSQETMGAIYEKLFF.